This T cell receptor (beta chain) was obtained from a study of T cell changes during pregnancy in multiple sclerosis. TCRdb's table, derived via immunoSEQ multiplex PCR, lists solely in-frame clones and lacks some. This table holds roughly 60,000 clones, approximately 90% found once. V was pared by 4 bases and J by 4 bases, with 7 bases of the junction left unmatched. Germline V gene sequence: CDR1 LNHDA, CDR2 SQIVND (reference sequence). CDR3 length: 17 residues. This receptor was taken from a female donor with multiple sclerosis, enrolled in a pregnancy study. The sample in question was CD4+ T cells from peripheral blood mononuclear cells, obtained in the first trimester of pregnancy. J is TRBJ2-1 and V is TRBV19, with 13 bases lining up with TRBD2. CDR3 amino acids: CASSTSGLAGRYNEQFF. DNA for the CDR3: TGTGCCAGTAGTACGTCGGGACTAGCGGGACGATACAATGAGCAGTTCTTC.